A selection of T cell receptor beta chains follows, all from one sample in a study of beta chain features in type 1 diabetes. Clones were sequenced by immunoSEQ multiplex PCR, and TCRdb holds only the in-frame ones, with some missing. The table includes about 140,000 clones, approximately 9.8% detected once. Sequencing input: central memory CD4+ T cells from blood. The receptor source for this set is a woman aged 40 to 49 in good health. CDR3s include the opening cysteine and the closing phenylalanine or tryptophan. A D gene is named only where the DNA matches it firmly. Size is stated for part of the rows, as once, few or many counts, or as a class when the clone is expanded.

d_gene	abundance	v_gene	j_gene	CDR3aa	CDR3nt
-	-	TRBV9	TRBJ2-5	CASSVAGGYQETQYF	TGTGCCAGCAGCGTAGCGGGGGGCTACCAAGAGACCCAGTACTTC
TRBD2	-	TRBV6-5	TRBJ2-7	CAMAPLAGGGEQYF	TGTGCCATGGCCCCACTAGCGGGGGGCGGCGAGCAGTACTTC
TRBD1	-	TRBV29-1	TRBJ2-5	CSADRGRETQYF	TGCAGCGCAGACAGGGGGCGCGAGACCCAGTACTTC
TRBD1	few	TRBV7-9	TRBJ1-5	CASSRDRGRNQPQHF	TGTGCCAGCAGCCGCGACAGGGGTCGCAATCAGCCCCAGCATTTT
-	-	TRBV20-1	TRBJ2-3	CSAKRPGTQYF	TGCAGTGCTAAACGGCCAGGTACGCAGTATTTT
TRBD2	-	TRBV4-1	TRBJ2-3	CARATSGGSLGTDTQYF	TGCGCCAGGGCGACTAGCGGGGGCTCTCTGGGCACAGATACGCAGTATTTT
TRBD1	many	TRBV5-6	TRBJ2-7	CASSSLGTGVYEQYF	TGTGCCAGCAGCTCCCTGGGGACAGGCGTCTACGAGCAGTACTTC
TRBD2	many	TRBV6-1	TRBJ2-1	CASSEALSTPLAGDRTEQFF	TGTGCCAGCAGTGAAGCGCTCTCCACCCCCTTGGCGGGGGACCGTACTGAGCAGTTCTTC
-	-	TRBV11-1	TRBJ1-2	CASSLNPGTNYGYTF	TGTGCCAGCAGCTTAAACCCAGGGACTAACTATGGCTACACCTTC
-	few	TRBV10-3	TRBJ1-4	CAISSREKLFF	TGTGCCATCAGTTCGCGGGAAAAACTGTTTTTT
TRBD2	-	TRBV9	TRBJ2-5	CASTSGGLQETQYF	TGTGCCAGCACTAGCGGGGGGCTCCAAGAGACCCAGTACTTC
TRBD2	-	TRBV2	TRBJ2-7	CASSEATRGDYEQYF	TGTGCCAGCAGTGAAGCGACGCGGGGGGACTACGAGCAGTACTTC
-	few	TRBV6-5	TRBJ2-7	CASRQDSYEQYF	TGTGCCAGCAGACAGGACTCCTACGAGCAGTACTTC
TRBD2	many	TRBV10-3	TRBJ2-2	CAIRAGTSGVEAGELFF	TGTGCCATCAGAGCCGGGACTAGCGGGGTTGAGGCCGGGGAGCTGTTTTTT
-	few	TRBV7-9	TRBJ1-2	CASSWVEIYGYTF	TGTGCCAGCAGCTGGGTGGAGATCTATGGCTACACCTTC
TRBD1	few	TRBV5-6	TRBJ1-4	CASSFGTGGRGLFF	TGTGCCAGCAGCTTCGGGACAGGGGGAAGAGGACTGTTTTTT
TRBD1	few	TRBV10-3	TRBJ1-6	CATAFSGTENSPLHF	TGTGCCACTGCCTTCTCCGGGACAGAAAATTCACCCCTCCACTTT
TRBD2	few	TRBV5-1	TRBJ2-2	CASSSTGTSTGELFF	TGCGCCAGCAGCTCTACCGGGACTAGCACCGGGGAGCTGTTTTTT
TRBD2	many	TRBV6-1	TRBJ2-3	CASSGLETSGGRDTQYF	TGTGCCAGCAGTGGACTAGAGACTAGCGGGGGTCGAGATACGCAGTATTTT
-	many	TRBV6-5	TRBJ2-3	CASKEGGGTQYF	TGTGCCAGCAAGGAGGGTGGGGGTACGCAGTATTTT
-	many	TRBV9	TRBJ2-2	CASSVASDTGELFF	TGTGCCAGCAGCGTAGCTAGCGACACCGGGGAGCTGTTTTTT
-	many	TRBV29-1	TRBJ2-7	CSVEEEGYEQYF	TGCAGCGTTGAAGAAGAGGGCTACGAGCAGTACTTC
-	-	TRBV28	TRBJ1-2	CASRLKGYTF	TGTGCCAGCAGGCTAAAAGGCTACACCTTC
-	-	TRBV2	TRBJ2-1	CASPRDTYANEQFF	TGTGCCAGTCCCCGGGACACCTATGCGAATGAGCAGTTCTTC
-	-	TRBV7-2	TRBJ2-3	CASSLAGPTDTQYF	TGTGCCAGCAGCTTAGCGGGCCCCACAGATACGCAGTATTTT
-	-	TRBV18	TRBJ2-5	CASSPSREETQYF	TGTGCCAGCTCACCGAGCAGGGAAGAGACCCAGTACTTC
-	-	TRBV19	TRBJ2-3	CASSTLGGTDTQYF	TGTGCCAGTAGTACCCTCGGGGGCACAGATACGCAGTATTTT
-	few	TRBV9	TRBJ1-2	CASSGGAEGYTF	TGTGCCAGCAGTGGGGGGGCAGAGGGCTACACCTTC
TRBD1	-	TRBV6-5	TRBJ2-7	CASSFPTGTGSEQYF	TGTGCCAGCAGTTTCCCCACAGGGACAGGGTCCGAGCAGTACTTC
TRBD2	-	TRBV18	TRBJ2-3	CASSRERGGRTDTQYF	TGTGCCAGCTCACGGGAGCGGGGGGGCCGGACAGATACGCAGTATTTT
-	few	TRBV27	TRBJ2-2	CASSPLQGGSGELFF	TGTGCCAGCAGCCCCCTACAGGGAGGGTCCGGGGAGCTGTTTTTT
TRBD2	few	TRBV19	TRBJ2-5	CASSRRDSGGKETQYF	TGTGCCAGTAGCCGCCGGGATAGCGGGGGTAAAGAGACCCAGTACTTC
-	few	TRBV4-3	TRBJ2-1	CASSQDGQRYNEQFF	TGCGCCAGCAGCCAAGATGGCCAGCGGTACAATGAGCAGTTCTTC
TRBD1	-	TRBV4-1	TRBJ2-5	CASSHGDRGKTQYF	TGCGCCAGCAGCCATGGGGACAGGGGAAAGACCCAGTACTTC
TRBD1	-	TRBV5-6	TRBJ1-1	CASSEDGTGGTEAFF	TGTGCCAGCAGCGAGGACGGGACAGGTGGTACTGAAGCTTTCTTT
-	few	TRBV5-6	TRBJ1-2	CASSSSGGAGYGYTF	TGTGCCAGCAGCTCCTCGGGAGGGGCCGGGTATGGCTACACCTTC
TRBD2	-	TRBV6-1	TRBJ2-7	CASSQTGGEQYF	TGTGCCAGCAGTCAAACGGGGGGCGAGCAGTACTTC
-	few	TRBV18	TRBJ1-1	CASSPTSSGFGTEAFF	TGTGCCAGCTCACCGACATCTTCAGGGTTCGGCACTGAAGCTTTCTTT
TRBD1	-	TRBV30	TRBJ2-7	CAWRGQVYYEQYF	TGTGCCTGGAGGGGACAGGTTTACTACGAGCAGTACTTC
TRBD1	-	TRBV11-2	TRBJ1-1	CASSSPVRTGTEAFF	TGTGCCAGCAGCTCGCCCGTGCGGACAGGGACTGAAGCTTTCTTT
-	few	TRBV29-1	TRBJ1-4	CSVVGLTGRTNEKLFF	TGCAGCGTCGTGGGGCTTACAGGGCGAACTAATGAAAAACTGTTTTTT
-	-	TRBV4-3	TRBJ2-3	CASSQGEGADTQYF	TGCGCCAGCAGCCAAGGTGAAGGGGCAGATACGCAGTATTTT
-	-	TRBV27	TRBJ2-6	CASSLNGWAARSGANVLTF	TGTGCCAGCAGTTTAAATGGCTGGGCAGCCCGCTCTGGGGCCAACGTCCTGACTTTC
TRBD1	few	TRBV5-1	TRBJ2-7	CASSPGQSYEQYF	TGCGCCAGCAGCCCGGGACAGTCCTACGAGCAGTACTTC
-	-	TRBV7-2	TRBJ1-5	CASSLTGLSNQPQHF	TGTGCCAGCAGCTTAACAGGCCTTAGCAATCAGCCCCAGCATTTT
TRBD2	many	TRBV15	TRBJ2-6	CATSREGGAGANVLTF	TGTGCCACCAGCCGGGAGGGCGGGGCCGGGGCCAACGTCCTGACTTTC
-	-	TRBV5-1	TRBJ2-7	CASTNTGDSREQYF	TGCGCCAGCACAAATACCGGGGACTCGAGGGAGCAGTACTTC
-	-	TRBV7-2	TRBJ1-1	CASSTGLNTEAFF	TGTGCCAGCAGCACAGGACTGAACACTGAAGCTTTCTTT
-	-	TRBV18	TRBJ2-3	CASSPPVTERDFTDTQYF	TGTGCCAGCTCACCACCGGTAACGGAGAGGGACTTCACAGATACGCAGTATTTT
TRBD1	few	TRBV5-4	TRBJ2-7	CASSLGQGATYEQYF	TGTGCCAGCAGCTTGGGACAGGGGGCAACCTACGAGCAGTACTTC
TRBD1	many	TRBV5-1	TRBJ1-1	CASGVTGGNTEAFF	TGCGCCAGCGGAGTGACAGGGGGGAACACTGAAGCTTTCTTT
TRBD1	-	TRBV6-5	TRBJ2-4	CASSRPGQGDIQYF	TGTGCCAGCAGTCGCCCGGGACAGGGAGACATTCAGTACTTC
-	many	TRBV14	TRBJ1-1	CASSSQPVNTEAFF	TGTGCCAGCAGCTCACAGCCCGTCAACACTGAAGCTTTCTTT
-	-	TRBV5-6	TRBJ2-7	CASSFGRGDSYEQYF	TGTGCCAGCAGCTTCGGCAGGGGAGACTCCTACGAGCAGTACTTC